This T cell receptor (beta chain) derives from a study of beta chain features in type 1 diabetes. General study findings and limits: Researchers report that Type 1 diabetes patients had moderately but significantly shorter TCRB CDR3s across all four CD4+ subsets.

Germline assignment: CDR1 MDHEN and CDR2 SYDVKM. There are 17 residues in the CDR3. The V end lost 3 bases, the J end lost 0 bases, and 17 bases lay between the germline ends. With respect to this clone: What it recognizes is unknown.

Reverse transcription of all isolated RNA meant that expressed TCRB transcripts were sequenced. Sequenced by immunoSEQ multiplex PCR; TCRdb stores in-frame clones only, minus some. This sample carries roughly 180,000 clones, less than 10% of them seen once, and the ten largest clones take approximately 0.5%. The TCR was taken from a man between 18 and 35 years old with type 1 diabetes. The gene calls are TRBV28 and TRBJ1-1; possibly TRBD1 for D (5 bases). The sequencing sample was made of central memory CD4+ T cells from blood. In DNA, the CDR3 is TGTGCCAGCAGTTTGCTCGGGGGGGTAGATATGAACACTGAAGCTTTCTTT. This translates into CASSLLGGVDMNTEAFF.